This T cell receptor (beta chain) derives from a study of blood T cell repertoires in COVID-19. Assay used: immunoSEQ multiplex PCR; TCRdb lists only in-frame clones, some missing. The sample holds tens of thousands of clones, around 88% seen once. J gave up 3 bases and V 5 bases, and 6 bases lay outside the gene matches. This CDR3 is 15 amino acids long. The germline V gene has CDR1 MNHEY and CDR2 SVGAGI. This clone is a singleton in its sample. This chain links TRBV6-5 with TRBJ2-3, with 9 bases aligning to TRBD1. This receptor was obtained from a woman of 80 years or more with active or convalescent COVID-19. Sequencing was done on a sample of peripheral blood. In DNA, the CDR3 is TGTGCCAGCAGTCCCCGGACAGGGGAGACAGATACGCAGTATTTT. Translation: CASSPRTGETDTQYF.